This is a list of T cell receptor beta chains from one sample in a study of response to subunit inactivated influenza vaccine. TCRdb used MiXCR to reprocess the RT-PCR reads, holding one entry per CDR3 protein. This sample carries about 540,000 distinct CDR3 sequences, roughly 25% of them seen once, and the ten largest clones take 2.5% to 3%. The sample also formed part of further work on T cells expressing NK-cell markers.

Sample: CD4+ T cells sorted from PBMCs, taken less than 13 days after vaccination. The receptors stem from a man aged 50-59 years who received an inactivated influenza vaccine. The CDR3 runs from the conserved cysteine through the conserved F or W. Fields, in order: clone size, J gene, D gene, V gene, CDR3 DNA, CDR3 protein. The D gene is left open where the match is weak. For some rows the clone size is stated as once, few or many, or as a class when expanded; others skip it.

>NA|TRBJ1-2|TRBD1|TRBV20-1
TGCAGTGCTTCTGCGGGACAGCGTAACTATGGCTACACCTTC
CSASAGQRNYGYTF
>NA|TRBJ1-5|TRBD1|TRBV12-3/TRBV12-4
TGTGCCAGCAGTTTCGTCAGGGGGAGTCAGCCCCAGCATTTT
CASSFVRGSQPQHF
>NA|TRBJ2-3|NA|TRBV7-2
TGTGCCAGCAGCTACCGGGGGATGGGGAGCACAGATACGCAGTATTTT
CASSYRGMGSTDTQYF
>few|TRBJ1-1|NA|TRBV12-3/TRBV12-4
TGTGCCAGCAGTTTGCGGGGGGCGCGCGGCACTGAAGCTTTCTTT
CASSLRGARGTEAFF
>NA|TRBJ1-1|NA|TRBV7-9
TGTGCCAGCACGTTGGCAGGGACGGTGAGGAACACTGAAGCTTTCTTT
CASTLAGTVRNTEAFF
>few|TRBJ1-5|NA|TRBV12-3/TRBV12-4
TGTGCCAGCAGTTTAATCTTAGAGGGTCAGCCCCAGCATTTT
CASSLILEGQPQHF
>few|TRBJ2-3|NA|TRBV10-3
TGTGCCATCGGGCAGAGCACAGATACGCAGTATTTT
CAIGQSTDTQYF
>NA|TRBJ2-6|NA|TRBV10-2
TGCGCCAGCGAGGGAGTGCTAACCCCATCTGGGGCCAACGTCCTGACTTTC
CASEGVLTPSGANVLTF
>few|TRBJ2-3|NA|TRBV20-1
TGCAGTGCTCAATCGAGGACAGAACTCCCCACAGATACGCAGTATTTT
CSAQSRTELPTDTQYF
>NA|TRBJ2-3|NA|TRBV3-1
TGTGCCAGCAGCCAAGTCGAGCGAGGCGCAGATACGCAGTATTTT
CASSQVERGADTQYF
>NA|TRBJ2-3|NA|TRBV29-1
TGCAGCGTAGAGGGGGGTCTAGGGGGCGGAGATACGCAGTATTTT
CSVEGGLGGGDTQYF
>few|TRBJ2-2|TRBD2|TRBV5-1
TGCGCCAGCAGCCCCGGACTAGCGAGCACCGGGGAGCTGTTTTTT
CASSPGLASTGELFF
>NA|TRBJ2-1|TRBD1|TRBV20-1
TGCAGTGCGGGGAATAAGGGACAGGGGCCCTACAATGAGCAGTTCTTC
CSAGNKGQGPYNEQFF
>few|TRBJ2-1|NA|TRBV18
TGTGCCAGCTCAGATTCCGGGAGACTTCAGTTCTTC
CASSDSGRLQFF
>NA|TRBJ2-6|NA|TRBV11-1
TGTGCCAGCAGCTTAGTCAGGGCACCGCTACTTCAGGGGGCCAACGTCCTGACTTTC
CASSLVRAPLLQGANVLTF
>NA|TRBJ2-2|TRBD1|TRBV20-1
TGCAGTGCTAGAGATGGGGGGACAGGGAACACCGGGGAGCTGTTTTTT
CSARDGGTGNTGELFF
>NA|TRBJ2-7|NA|TRBV28
TGTGCCAGCAGTTTCGCGGAGAGGCCCTACGAGCAGTACTTC
CASSFAERPYEQYF
>NA|TRBJ2-1|NA|TRBV4-2
TGTGCCAGCAGCCTACAGGGAGACAATGAGCAGTTCTTC
CASSLQGDNEQFF
>NA|TRBJ2-1|TRBD2|TRBV12-3/TRBV12-4
TGTGCCAGCAGCATTCCGGCGGGGGGAACTGAGCAGTTCTTC
CASSIPAGGTEQFF
>NA|TRBJ2-1|TRBD2|TRBV18
TGTGCCAGCTCACGGACTAGATCGTTCGTTTTTATAAATGAGCAGTTCTTC
CASSRTRSFVFINEQFF
>few|TRBJ1-1|NA|TRBV28
TGTGCCAGCCGACTCTCCATGAACACTGAAGCTTTCTTT
CASRLSMNTEAFF
>NA|TRBJ2-7|TRBD2|TRBV7-7
TGTGCCAGCAGCCGGGACTATAACTACGAGCAGTACTTC
CASSRDYNYEQYF
>few|TRBJ2-1|NA|TRBV18
TGTGCCAGCTCACCACCTTCACTGGAGTTGGGTAATGAGCAGTTCTTC
CASSPPSLELGNEQFF
>few|TRBJ2-7|NA|TRBV5-1
TGCGCCAGCAGCCCCCGGGACGGAGGCTACGAGCAGTACTTC
CASSPRDGGYEQYF
>NA|TRBJ2-3|NA|TRBV11-3
TGTGCCAGCAGCTTAGGGTTCTCAGATACGCAGTATTTT
CASSLGFSDTQYF
>few|TRBJ2-3|NA|TRBV5-1
TGCGCCAGCAGCCCCCCCCTATCGCGGACTAGCACAGATACGCAGTATTTT
CASSPPLSRTSTDTQYF
>few|TRBJ2-1|TRBD2|TRBV24-1
TGTGCCACCAGTGATCCCTCTAGCGGGAGGGGGTGGGAGCAGTTCTTC
CATSDPSSGRGWEQFF
>NA|TRBJ2-5|NA|TRBV24-1
TGTGCCACCAGTGACCCGTCCGCAGGGGCCGGTGAGGAGACCCAGTACTTC
CATSDPSAGAGEETQYF
>NA|TRBJ2-1|TRBD2|TRBV7-9
TGTGCCAGCAGCAGAACTAGCGGGACCGTGAATGAGCAGTTCTTC
CASSRTSGTVNEQFF
>NA|TRBJ1-2|NA|TRBV7-8
TGTGCCAGCAGCTTAGTTTCACGGACGGAAGGCTACACCTTC
CASSLVSRTEGYTF
>NA|TRBJ2-7|TRBD1|TRBV5-1
TGCGCCAGCAGCGTCGGGACAGATGCCTACGAGCAGTACTTC
CASSVGTDAYEQYF
>NA|TRBJ2-7|NA|TRBV3-1
TGTGCCAGCAGCTCCGGGATTTTGGGCGAGCAGTACTTC
CASSSGILGEQYF
>few|TRBJ1-1|NA|TRBV10-3
TGTGCCATCAGTGAGTCGTCCGGGGGAATCTCGAACACTGAAGCTTTCTTT
CAISESSGGISNTEAFF
>few|TRBJ2-7|NA|TRBV24-1
TGTGCCACCTCCGACAGGACAAACTACGAGCAGTACTTC
CATSDRTNYEQYF
>NA|TRBJ2-7|NA|TRBV5-6
TGTGCCAGCAGCTTGAATCGTGTCGGCGAGCAGTACTTC
CASSLNRVGEQYF
>NA|TRBJ2-3|NA|TRBV9
TGTGCCAGCAGCCCAGATGGGCCCAGGTCGGCAGATACGCAGTATTTT
CASSPDGPRSADTQYF
>NA|TRBJ2-2|NA|TRBV7-6
TGTGCCAGCAGGGCCGCGGGAAAAACCGGGGAGCTGTTTTTT
CASRAAGKTGELFF
>NA|TRBJ2-2|NA|TRBV14
TGTGCCAGCAGCCCAACTAGGATTCGCGGCGGGGAGCTGTTTTTT
CASSPTRIRGGELFF
>few|TRBJ2-5|NA|TRBV2
TGTGCCAGCAGAAGAATCACTTACAGGGCACGGGAGACCCAGTACTTC
CASRRITYRARETQYF
>few|TRBJ1-5|NA|TRBV20-1
TGCAGTGCTAGACTTGGGACCGATAGCAATCAGCCCCAGCATTTT
CSARLGTDSNQPQHF
>NA|TRBJ2-7|NA|TRBV6-2/TRBV6-3
TGTGCCAGCAGTTACCTTCAGGGTACCTACGAGCAGTACTTC
CASSYLQGTYEQYF
>few|TRBJ2-1|NA|TRBV7-2
TGTGCCAGCAGCTTAGGGGGTGGGGGCCACGTTGTGCAGTTCTTC
CASSLGGGGHVVQFF
>NA|TRBJ2-6|NA|TRBV20-1
TGCAGTGCTAGCCAACCCATCTACTCTGGGGCCAACGTCCTGACTTTC
CSASQPIYSGANVLTF
>few|TRBJ2-5|NA|TRBV2
TGTGCCAGCAGCGGTTCCGTCGAGGTGCAAGAGACCCAGTACTTC
CASSGSVEVQETQYF
>NA|TRBJ2-1|NA|TRBV12-3/TRBV12-4
TGTGCCAGCAGTTTCACCCGGCACAATGAGCAGTTCTTC
CASSFTRHNEQFF
>few|TRBJ2-5|NA|TRBV12-3/TRBV12-4
TGTGCCAGCAGCTCGGGCAGGGGAGCTCAAGAGACCCAGTACTTC
CASSSGRGAQETQYF
>many|TRBJ2-5|TRBD1|TRBV5-1
TGCGCCAGCAGCGCTACAGGGGTGGCTGAGACCCAGTACTTC
CASSATGVAETQYF
>few|TRBJ2-7|NA|TRBV6-2/TRBV6-3
TGTGCCAGCGCAACATCGCAACAAAAGAACGAGCAGTACTTC
CASATSQQKNEQYF
>NA|TRBJ2-2|NA|TRBV20-1
TGCAGTGCTCGGCAGGGGGGAACCGGGGAGCTGTTTTTT
CSARQGGTGELFF
>NA|TRBJ2-5|TRBD2|TRBV20-1
TGCAGTGCCAAGCTAGCGGGGGGGCACGAGACCCAGTACTTC
CSAKLAGGHETQYF
>NA|TRBJ1-2|NA|TRBV4-1
TGCGCCAGCAGCCAAGTGGGGGTCTACAGGGTTAACTATGGCTACACCTTC
CASSQVGVYRVNYGYTF
>many|TRBJ1-2|NA|TRBV5-1
TGCGCCAGCAGAACGGGGCAGGACTACTATGGCTACACCTTC
CASRTGQDYYGYTF
>NA|TRBJ2-3|NA|TRBV6-1
TGTGCCAGCAGGAGACGCCCGTCTAGCACAGATACGCAGTATTTT
CASRRRPSSTDTQYF
>few|TRBJ2-1|NA|TRBV29-1
TGCAGCGTCACCAATCGAGGGGCTAACCCCTTCAATGAGCAGTTCTTC
CSVTNRGANPFNEQFF